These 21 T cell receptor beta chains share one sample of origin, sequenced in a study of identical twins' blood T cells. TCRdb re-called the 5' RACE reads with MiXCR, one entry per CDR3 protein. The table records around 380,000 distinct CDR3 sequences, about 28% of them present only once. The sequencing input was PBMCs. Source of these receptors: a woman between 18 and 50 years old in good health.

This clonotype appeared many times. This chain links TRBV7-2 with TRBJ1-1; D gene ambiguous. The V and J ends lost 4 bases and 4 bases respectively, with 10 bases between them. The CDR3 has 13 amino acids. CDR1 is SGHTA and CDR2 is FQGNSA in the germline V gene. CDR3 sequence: CASSYRALTEAFF. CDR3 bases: TGTGCCAGCAGCTACCGGGCCCTCACTGAAGCTTTCTTT.

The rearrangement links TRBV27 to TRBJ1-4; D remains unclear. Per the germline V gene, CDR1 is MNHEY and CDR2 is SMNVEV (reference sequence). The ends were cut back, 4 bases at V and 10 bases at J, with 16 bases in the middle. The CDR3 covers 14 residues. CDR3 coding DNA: TGTGCCAGCAGTTCGCTAGGGCGAAAGGGAAAACTGTTTTTT. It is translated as CASSSLGRKGKLFF.

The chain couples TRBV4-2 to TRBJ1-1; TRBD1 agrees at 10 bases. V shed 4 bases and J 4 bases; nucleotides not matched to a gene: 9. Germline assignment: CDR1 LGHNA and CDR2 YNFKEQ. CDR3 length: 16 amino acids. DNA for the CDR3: TGTGCCAGCAGCCCACTTAAGGGACAGGGGAGCACTGAAGCTTTCTTT. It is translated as CASSPLKGQGSTEAFF.

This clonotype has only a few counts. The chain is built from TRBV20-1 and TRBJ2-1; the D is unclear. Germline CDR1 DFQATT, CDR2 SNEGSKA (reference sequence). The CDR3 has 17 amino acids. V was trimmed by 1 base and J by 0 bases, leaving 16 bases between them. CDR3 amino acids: CSARVMPAISSYNEQFF. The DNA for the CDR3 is TGCAGTGCTAGAGTCATGCCGGCCATAAGCTCCTACAATGAGCAGTTCTTC.

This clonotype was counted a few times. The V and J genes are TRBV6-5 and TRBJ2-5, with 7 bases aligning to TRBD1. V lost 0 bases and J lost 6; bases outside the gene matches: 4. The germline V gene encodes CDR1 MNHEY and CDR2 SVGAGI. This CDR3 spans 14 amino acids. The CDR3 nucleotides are TGTGCCAGCAGTTACTCGGGGACAGTTAAGACCCAGTACTTC. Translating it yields CASSYSGTVKTQYF.

As DNA, the CDR3 is TGCAGTGCTAGACCCGGGAGCTCCTACAATGAGCAGTTCTTC. Its translation: CSARPGSSYNEQFF. V gene TRBV20-1 combines with J gene TRBJ2-1; perhaps TRBD2 as D (6 bases). V lost 2 bases, J lost 0 bases, and 8 bases lay in between. This CDR3 spans 14 amino acids. Germline lookup yields CDR1 DFQATT and CDR2 SNEGSKA (reference sequence).

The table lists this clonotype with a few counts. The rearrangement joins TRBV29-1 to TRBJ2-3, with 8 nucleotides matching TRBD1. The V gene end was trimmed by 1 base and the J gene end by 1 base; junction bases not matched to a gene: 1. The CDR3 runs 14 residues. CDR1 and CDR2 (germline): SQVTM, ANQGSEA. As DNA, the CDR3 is TGCAGCGTTGAAGGGGGACAGGGCACAGATACGCAGTATTTT. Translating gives CSVEGGQGTDTQYF.

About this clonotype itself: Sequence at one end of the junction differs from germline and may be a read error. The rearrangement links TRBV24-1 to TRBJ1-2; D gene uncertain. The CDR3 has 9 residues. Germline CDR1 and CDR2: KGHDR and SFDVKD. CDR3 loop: CATSVRVSF. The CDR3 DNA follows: TGTGCCACCAGTGTTAGGGTCTCCTTC.

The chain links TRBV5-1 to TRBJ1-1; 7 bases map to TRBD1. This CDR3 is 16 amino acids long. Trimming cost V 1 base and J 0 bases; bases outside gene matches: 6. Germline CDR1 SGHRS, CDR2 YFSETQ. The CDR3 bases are TGCGCCAGCAGCTTGTCGGGACAGTGCTTGAACACTGAAGCTTTCTTT. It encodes CASSLSGQCLNTEAFF.

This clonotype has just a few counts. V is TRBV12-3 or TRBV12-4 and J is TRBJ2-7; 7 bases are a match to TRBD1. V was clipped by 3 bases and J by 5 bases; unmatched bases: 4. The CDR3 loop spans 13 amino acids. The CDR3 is CASSLGQPNEQYF. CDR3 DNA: TGTGCCAGCAGTTTGGGACAGCCCAACGAGCAGTACTTC.

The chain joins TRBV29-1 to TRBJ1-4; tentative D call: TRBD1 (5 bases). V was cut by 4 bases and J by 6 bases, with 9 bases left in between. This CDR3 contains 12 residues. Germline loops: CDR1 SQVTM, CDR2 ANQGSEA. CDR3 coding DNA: TGCAGCGTTGGGGGACTCTATGAAAAACTGTTTTTT. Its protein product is CSVGGLYEKLFF.

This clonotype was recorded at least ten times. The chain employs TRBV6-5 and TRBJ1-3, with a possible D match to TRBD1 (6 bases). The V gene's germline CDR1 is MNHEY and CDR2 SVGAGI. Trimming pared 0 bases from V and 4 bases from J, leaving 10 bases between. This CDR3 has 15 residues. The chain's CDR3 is CASSYSQGSGNTIYF. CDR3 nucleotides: TGTGCCAGCAGTTACTCACAGGGCTCCGGAAACACCATATATTTT.

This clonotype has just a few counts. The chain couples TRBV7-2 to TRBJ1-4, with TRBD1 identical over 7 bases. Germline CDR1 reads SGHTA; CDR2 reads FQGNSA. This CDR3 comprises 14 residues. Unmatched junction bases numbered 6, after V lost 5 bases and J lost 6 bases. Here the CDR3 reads CASSRDSKDEKLFF. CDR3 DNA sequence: TGTGCCAGCAGCCGGGACAGCAAAGATGAAAAACTGTTTTTT.

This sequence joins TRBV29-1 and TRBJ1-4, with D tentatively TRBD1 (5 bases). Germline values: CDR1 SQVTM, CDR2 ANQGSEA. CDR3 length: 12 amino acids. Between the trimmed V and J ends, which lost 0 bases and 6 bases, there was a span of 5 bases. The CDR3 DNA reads TGCAGCGTTGAAGACAGGGATGAAAAACTGTTTTTT. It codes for CSVEDRDEKLFF.

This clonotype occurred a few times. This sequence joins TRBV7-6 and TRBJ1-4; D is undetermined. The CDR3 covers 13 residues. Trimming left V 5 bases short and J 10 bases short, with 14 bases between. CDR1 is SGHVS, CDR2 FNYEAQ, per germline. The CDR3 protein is CASSPARIGKLFF. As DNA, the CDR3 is TGTGCCAGCAGCCCTGCCAGGATAGGAAAACTGTTTTTT.

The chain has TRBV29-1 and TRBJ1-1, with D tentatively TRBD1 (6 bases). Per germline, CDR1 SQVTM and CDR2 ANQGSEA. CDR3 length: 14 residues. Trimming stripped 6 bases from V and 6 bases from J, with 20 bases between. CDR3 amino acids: CSVLDRTLMPEAFF. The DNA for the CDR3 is TGCAGCGTCCTGGACAGAACACTGATGCCTGAAGCTTTCTTT.

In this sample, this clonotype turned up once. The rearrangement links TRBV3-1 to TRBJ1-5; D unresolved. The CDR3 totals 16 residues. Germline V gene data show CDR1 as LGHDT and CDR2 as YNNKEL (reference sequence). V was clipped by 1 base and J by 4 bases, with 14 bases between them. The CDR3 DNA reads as TGTGCCAGCAGCCAAGGTCGGCAGGTGGTGAATCAGCCCCAGCATTTT. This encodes CASSQGRQVVNQPQHF.

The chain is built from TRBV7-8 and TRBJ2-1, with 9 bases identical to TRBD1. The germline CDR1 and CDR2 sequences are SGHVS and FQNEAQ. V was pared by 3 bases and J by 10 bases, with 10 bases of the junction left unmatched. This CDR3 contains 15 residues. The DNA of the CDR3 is TGTGCCAGCAGCTTCGGGACAGGGTGGTACGGCGAGCAGTTCTTC. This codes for CASSFGTGWYGEQFF.

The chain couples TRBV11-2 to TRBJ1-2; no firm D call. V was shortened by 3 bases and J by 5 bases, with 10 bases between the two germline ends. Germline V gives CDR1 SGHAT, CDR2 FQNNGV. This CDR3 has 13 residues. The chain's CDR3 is CASSFAVFYGYTF. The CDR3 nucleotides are TGTGCCAGCAGCTTTGCGGTCTTTTATGGCTACACCTTC.

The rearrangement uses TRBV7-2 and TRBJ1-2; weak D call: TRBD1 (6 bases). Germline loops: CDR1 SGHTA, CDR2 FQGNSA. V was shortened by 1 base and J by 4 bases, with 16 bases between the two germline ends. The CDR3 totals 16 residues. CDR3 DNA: TGTGCCAGCAGCTTAGTTTCCGGGGGGCGAGTCTATGGCTACACCTTC. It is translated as CASSLVSGGRVYGYTF.

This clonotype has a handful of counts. CDR3 loop: CASSFRQVFAEQFF. The CDR3 nucleotides are TGTGCCAGCAGCTTCCGACAGGTATTTGCTGAGCAGTTCTTC. The rearrangement links TRBV7-9 to TRBJ2-1; a possible D gene is TRBD1 (6 bases). V was shortened by 3 bases and J by 9 bases, with 15 bases between the two germline ends. Germline V gives CDR1 SEHNR, CDR2 FQNEAQ (reference sequence). This CDR3 contains 14 residues.